One and the same sample provided the 17 T cell receptor beta chains below, sequenced in a study of shared clonotypes between healthy human individuals. Data came from immunoSEQ multiplex PCR; TCRdb stores just in-frame clones and leaves some out. Of around 2.1 million clones listed, around 95% are singletons. The sample consisted of naive CD4+ T cells sorted from blood. Stated subset: CD45RA+ positively selected. The receptors derive from a man aged 18 to 30 in good health.

The chain links TRBV5-4 to TRBJ1-3, with 7 bases that match TRBD1. CDR1 SGHNT and CDR2 YYREEE come from the germline V gene (reference sequence). This CDR3 has 15 residues. With 4 bases clipped from V and 0 bases from J, the junction kept 4 bases outside the gene matches. The CDR3 reads CASSRDSPSGNTIYF. The CDR3 nucleotides read TGTGCCAGCAGCAGGGACAGTCCCTCTGGAAACACCATATATTTT.

The CDR3 DNA sequence: TGTGCCAGCAGATCAAATTCACCCCTCCACTTT. Encoded protein: CASRSNSPLHF. The chain employs TRBV25-1 and TRBJ1-6; D call uncertain. V gave up 6 bases and J gave up 7 bases, with 4 bases separating them. The germline V gene has CDR1 MGHDK and CDR2 SYGVNS. The CDR3 consists of 11 residues.

This sequence joins TRBV9 and TRBJ1-2; tentative D call: TRBD1 (5 bases). Per germline, CDR1 SGDLS and CDR2 YYNGEE. With 3 bases removed from V and 2 bases from J, the gap between germline ends came to 20 bases. The CDR3 has 17 residues. The CDR3, as DNA: TGTGCCAGCAGCGGCAGGTGGGGTCGGGGGACGAACTATGGCTACACCTTC. This sequence encodes CASSGRWGRGTNYGYTF. The complete variable domain, with remaining parts taken from reference TRBV9 and TRBJ1-2, reads DSGVTQTPKHLITATGQRVTLRCSPRSGDLSVYWYQQSLDQGLQFLIQYYNGEERAKGNILERFSAQQFPDLHSELNLSSLELGDSALYFCASSGRWGRGTNYGYTFGSGTRLTVV.

The chain couples TRBV5-6 to TRBJ1-1; D is ambiguous. The length of the CDR3 is 11 residues. V gave up 3 bases and J gave up 8 bases, with 8 bases separating them. The germline V gene encodes CDR1 SGHDT and CDR2 YYEEEE. CDR3 sequence reads: CASSSMDEAFF. The CDR3 DNA reads as TGTGCCAGCAGCTCCATGGACGAAGCTTTCTTT. The whole variable domain, filled in from reference TRBV5-6 and TRBJ1-1, reads DAGVTQSPTHLIKTRGQQVTLRCSPKSGHDTVSWYQQALGQGPQFIFQYYEEEERQRGNFPDRFSGHQFPNYSSELNVNALLLGDSALYLCASSSMDEAFFGQGTRLTVV.

This clone was seen a few times. The chain is built from TRBV10-3 and TRBJ1-6, with D possibly being TRBD1 (5 bases). V was cut by 2 bases and J by 13 bases, with 15 bases left in between. Germline V lookup: CDR1 ENHRY, CDR2 SYGVKD. The CDR3 length is 14 residues. The chain's CDR3 is CAISERGRGDPLHF. Written as DNA, the CDR3 is TGTGCCATCAGTGAGAGGGGAAGAGGGGACCCCCTCCACTTT.

This chain joins TRBV7-9 and TRBJ2-3; TRBD1 matches at 8 bases. The germline V gene encodes CDR1 SEHNR and CDR2 FQNEAQ (reference sequence). Unmatched junction bases numbered 7, after V lost 5 bases and J lost 3 bases. The CDR3 has 15 amino acids. The CDR3 loop reads CASSPQGARTDTQYF. In DNA, the CDR3 is TGTGCCAGCAGCCCCCAGGGGGCAAGGACAGATACGCAGTATTTT. Looking up the rest from reference TRBV7-9 and TRBJ2-3 gives the full variable domain: DTGVSQNPRHKITKRGQNVTFRCDPISEHNRLYWYRQTLGQGPEFLTYFQNEAQLEKSRLLSDRFSAERPKGSFSTLEIQRTEQGDSAMYLCASSPQGARTDTQYFGPGTRLTVL.

As for this clone: In the same sample, other DNA sequences code for this CDR3. The V call is TRBV5-1, the J call TRBJ2-3, with TRBD1 matching 8 bases. Trimming removed 3 bases from V and 4 bases from J; junction bases left unmatched: 7. Germline CDR1 and CDR2: SGHRS and YFSETQ. This CDR3 comprises 15 residues. This CDR3 reads CASSSGQGGSDTQYF. DNA of the CDR3: TGCGCCAGCAGCTCCGGACAGGGTGGGTCAGATACGCAGTATTTT.

This clone was seen just once. The chain recombines TRBV18 with TRBJ1-1; 8 bases are a match to TRBD1. This CDR3 is built from 15 residues. V dropped 3 bases and J dropped 8; count of bases not matched to a gene: 11. Germline lookup yields CDR1 KGHSH and CDR2 LQKENI. The CDR3 DNA is TGTGCCAGCTCACCCTACGGACAGGGAGGCCAAGAAGCTTTCTTT. Amino acid sequence: CASSPYGQGGQEAFF.

The chain employs TRBV6-5 and TRBJ2-5; 8 nucleotides agree with TRBD1. V was clipped by 7 bases and J by 4 bases; unmatched bases: 11. CDR3 length: 15 amino acids. Per germline, CDR1 MNHEY and CDR2 SVGAGI. This CDR3 is CASTKGRGRRETQYF. The CDR3 DNA follows: TGTGCCAGCACAAAGGGCAGGGGGCGTCGAGAGACCCAGTACTTC.

The chain combines TRBV5-5 with TRBJ2-7, with 8 bases lining up with TRBD1. The germline V gene encodes CDR1 SGHKS and CDR2 YYEKEE (reference sequence). The CDR3 has 12 residues. V lost 4 bases, J lost 13 bases, and 10 bases stayed unmatched. The CDR3 DNA reads as TGTGCCAGCAGCCGACAGGGGTCGTGGGAATACTTC. Protein product: CASSRQGSWEYF.

The J gene is TRBJ1-6, the V gene TRBV30; D uncertain. V was pared by 8 bases and J by 7 bases, with 15 bases between. Germline V gene data show CDR1 as GTSNPN and CDR2 as SVGIG (reference sequence). This CDR3 has 13 amino acids. Written as DNA, the CDR3 is TGTGCCACAACGGACGGTTTAAATTCACCCCTCCACTTT. Translating it yields CATTDGLNSPLHF.

The V and J genes are TRBV6-5 and TRBJ2-5, with 9 bases identical to TRBD2. CDR3 length: 15 residues. Trimming took 5 bases from V and 5 from J; bases not matched to a gene: 9. Germline V CDR1 and CDR2: MNHEY, SVGAGI. In nucleotides, the CDR3 is TGTGCCAGCAGTCACGGGACTAGCCTGATCGAGACCCAGTACTTC. Protein sequence: CASSHGTSLIETQYF.

Details on this clone: This sample also contains other DNA sequences that code for the same CDR3. The CDR3 here is CASRDRGTANEKLFF. The CDR3 DNA follows: TGTGCCAGCAGGGACAGGGGTACGGCTAATGAAAAACTGTTTTTT. This chain joins TRBV2 and TRBJ1-4, with 9 bases lining up with TRBD1. The junction had 5 bases not matched to a gene; V was cut back by 6 bases and J by 3 bases. Germline V gene data show CDR1 as SNHLY and CDR2 as FYNNEI. There are 15 residues in the CDR3.

The chain links TRBV5-1 to TRBJ1-5; 7 bases are shared with TRBD1. This CDR3 is 16 amino acids long. CDR1 and CDR2 (germline): SGHRS, YFSETQ. Losses at the gene ends were 4 bases for V and 0 bases for J; bases not matched to a gene: 7. The CDR3 reads CASSAGQAHSNQPQHF. The CDR3 DNA follows: TGCGCCAGCAGCGCAGGACAGGCCCATAGCAATCAGCCCCAGCATTTT.

The genes are TRBV19 and TRBJ1-5; D is undetermined. CDR3 length: 15 amino acids. V was pared by 5 bases and J by 0 bases, with 11 bases between. Germline V gene sequence: CDR1 LNHDA, CDR2 SQIVND (reference sequence). The CDR3 loop reads CASSSLGNSNQPQHF. CDR3 in DNA: TGTGCCAGTAGTTCCTTGGGAAATAGCAATCAGCCCCAGCATTTT.

CDR3 sequence: CASSFAHNTGELFF. CDR3 sequence (DNA): TGTGCCAGCAGCTTTGCTCATAACACCGGGGAGCTGTTTTTT. The rearrangement links TRBV11-3 to TRBJ2-2; D is unclear. Germline V lookup: CDR1 SGHNT, CDR2 YENEEA. The CDR3 extends over 14 amino acids. Trimming shortened V by 3 bases and J by 2 bases, and 7 bases separated the two germline ends.

Written as DNA, the CDR3 is TGTGCCAGCAGTTTAGGCAGGGGCTACGAGCAGTACTTC. Translating it yields CASSLGRGYEQYF. The V call is TRBV27, the J call TRBJ2-7, with D possibly TRBD1 on 6 matching bases. V gave up 2 bases and J gave up 3 bases, with 8 bases separating them. Germline V gene sequence: CDR1 MNHEY, CDR2 SMNVEV (reference sequence). The CDR3 has 13 amino acids.